These T cell receptor beta chains were read from a single sample in a study of shared clonotypes between healthy human individuals. TCRdb's table, derived via immunoSEQ multiplex PCR, lists solely in-frame clones and lacks some. The table has over 1.4 million clones, roughly 96% seen once; the top ten hold approximately 1.1%. The sample comprised naive CD4+ T cells sorted from blood. Every receptor here comes from a young man in good health. CDR3s include the opening cysteine and the closing phenylalanine or tryptophan. D genes are given only for firm matches. Part of the rows lack a size; the others show once, few, many or a class for expanded clones.

clone_size,v_call,d_call,j_call,cdr3_nt,cdr3_aa
-,TRBV27,-,TRBJ2-7,TGTGCCAGCAGTCCCCTGATGGGAGAGCAGTACTTC,CASSPLMGEQYF
-,TRBV5-1,TRBD1,TRBJ1-2,TGCGCCAGCAGCGCAGGCCTCACAGGGGACTTTTATGGCTACACCTTC,CASSAGLTGDFYGYTF
once,TRBV18,-,TRBJ1-2,TGTGCCAGCTCACCACAACCGGGAGACTACACCTTC,CASSPQPGDYTF
-,TRBV5-4,TRBD1,TRBJ2-5,TGTGCCAGCAGCTCAATCCCCGGGACAGGGGGAGGTGGGGCCCAGTACTTC,CASSSIPGTGGGGAQYF
-,TRBV7-7,TRBD2,TRBJ2-5,TGTGCTAGCAGCTCCACAAGGACTAGCGGGCAAGAGACCCAGTACTTC,CASSSTRTSGQETQYF
-,TRBV15,-,TRBJ2-1,TGTGCCACCAGCAGGCCGGGTCTTGAGCAGTTCTTC,CATSRPGLEQFF
-,TRBV10-3,-,TRBJ1-4,TGTGCCATCAGTGTTGGAGGGGATAATGAAAAACTGTTTTTT,CAISVGGDNEKLFF
once,TRBV7-7,-,TRBJ2-2,TGTGCCAGCAGCCCATTGGAACAGGGTAGAACAGGGGAGCTGTTTTTT,CASSPLEQGRTGELFF
-,TRBV5-1,-,TRBJ2-2,TGCGCCAGCAGCTTGGAGAGCACCCCCTACACCGGGGAGCTGTTTTTT,CASSLESTPYTGELFF
-,TRBV7-2,TRBD1,TRBJ1-5,TGTGCCAGCAGCTTAGAGGGGGCAGTCGGGCAGCCCCAGCATTTT,CASSLEGAVGQPQHF
-,TRBV11-2,-,TRBJ2-5,TGTGCCAGCAGCCCCCGATCGGGGGTGACCCAGTACTTC,CASSPRSGVTQYF
-,TRBV7-3,-,TRBJ2-1,TGTGCCAGCAGCTTAGACAGGAACAAGGATGAGCAGTTCTTC,CASSLDRNKDEQFF
-,TRBV9,-,TRBJ2-3,TGTGCCAGCAGCGTAAACCCGTTGTTCGCAGATACGCAGTATTTT,CASSVNPLFADTQYF
-,TRBV2,TRBD1,TRBJ1-1,TGTGCCAGCAGAGGACAGGGGTGGAGCACTGAAGCTTTCTTT,CASRGQGWSTEAFF
-,TRBV25-1,TRBD1,TRBJ1-3,TGTGCCAGCAGGGCCCAGGGGGAAGGAAACACCATATATTTT,CASRAQGEGNTIYF
-,TRBV5-1,-,TRBJ2-6,TGCGCCAGCAGCTTGAAGGGCTCTGGGGCCAACGTCCTGACTTTC,CASSLKGSGANVLTF
-,TRBV19,-,TRBJ1-3,TGTGCCAGTAGTATGCGGGGGATCGGAAACACCATATATTTT,CASSMRGIGNTIYF
-,TRBV7-2,-,TRBJ2-7,TGTGCCAGCAGCATAACCAGGGAAAGCGAGCAGTACTTC,CASSITRESEQYF
-,TRBV28,-,TRBJ1-5,TGTGCCAGCAGTACACCCCACTCCAATCAGCCCCAGCATTTT,CASSTPHSNQPQHF
-,TRBV5-4,TRBD2,TRBJ2-1,TGTGCCAGCAGCTTGGTATCTGCTTCCGGGGGGAATGAGCAGTTCTTC,CASSLVSASGGNEQFF
-,TRBV6-5,-,TRBJ1-1,TGTGCCAGCAGTTCTCCTGTAACCGGTGACACTGAAGCTTTCTTT,CASSSPVTGDTEAFF
-,TRBV28,TRBD2,TRBJ2-1,TGTGCCAGCAGACCACTAGGAATAGCGGGCTACAATGAGCAGTTCTTC,CASRPLGIAGYNEQFF
-,TRBV5-1,-,TRBJ2-5,TGCGCCAGCAGACCTTCAAACAGGGTGGAGACCCAGTACTTC,CASRPSNRVETQYF
-,TRBV5-1,TRBD2,TRBJ2-7,TGCGCCAGCAGCCCCTCCGGCGGGAGACGTCGGGAGCAGTACTTC,CASSPSGGRRREQYF
-,TRBV2,-,TRBJ2-2,TGTGCCAGCAGTGGTGATCGAGGGCCAGGCACCGGGGAGCTGTTTTTT,CASSGDRGPGTGELFF
few,TRBV19,-,TRBJ2-5,TGTGCCAGTATAACGTATCATCAGGGCCCTCCTGAAGGGACCCAGTACTTC,CASITYHQGPPEGTQYF
-,TRBV9,-,TRBJ2-3,TGTGCCAGCAGCGCTCGGGACACAGATACGCAGTATTTT,CASSARDTDTQYF
-,TRBV28,TRBD1,TRBJ2-7,TGTGCCAGCAGTTCCGAAGACAGGGTATACTCCTACGAGCAGTACTTC,CASSSEDRVYSYEQYF
-,TRBV5-1,TRBD1,TRBJ2-1,TGCGCCAGCAGCTCACAGGGGACCTCCTACAATGAGCAGTTCTTC,CASSSQGTSYNEQFF
-,TRBV28,TRBD2,TRBJ2-1,TGTGCCAGCAGTTTCCCTCGGTTGGGGGGGATATCCAATGAGCAGTTCTTC,CASSFPRLGGISNEQFF
-,TRBV5-1,-,TRBJ2-6,TGCGCCAGCAGCTTGGCATCTCGGGGTTGGTCTGGGGCCAACGTCCTGACTTTC,CASSLASRGWSGANVLTF
-,TRBV21-1,-,TRBJ2-3,TGTGCCAGCAGCAAGATGGGCAGCGGGAGGGCAGCAGATACGCAGTATTTT,CASSKMGSGRAADTQYF
-,TRBV2,-,TRBJ2-3,TGTGCCAGCAGTGAACAGGGGGGGACAGATACGCAGTATTTT,CASSEQGGTDTQYF
-,TRBV30,-,TRBJ2-7,TGTGCCTGGAGTTTAGCGGACTGGGAGCTCGAGCAGTACTTC,CAWSLADWELEQYF
-,TRBV27,-,TRBJ2-5,TGTGCCAGCAGGGCAGGGTTCGTCGAGGGAGAGACCCAGTACTTC,CASRAGFVEGETQYF
-,TRBV2,TRBD2,TRBJ2-1,TGTGCCAGCAGTGTCGAGCGGGATCAGTTCTTC,CASSVERDQFF
-,TRBV28,-,TRBJ1-5,TGTGCCAGCAGTTTATCGGCAGGTAATAGCAATCAGCCCCAGCATTTT,CASSLSAGNSNQPQHF
-,TRBV20-1,-,TRBJ2-1,TGCAGTGCAGACGGATACAATGAGCAGTTCTTC,CSADGYNEQFF
-,TRBV9,-,TRBJ2-2,TGTGCCAGCAGCGAACGCACCGGGGAGCTGTTTTTT,CASSERTGELFF
-,TRBV28,-,TRBJ1-3,TGTGCCAGCAGTACCGCCTCATCCTCTGGAAACACCATATATTTT,CASSTASSSGNTIYF
-,TRBV10-1,-,TRBJ2-6,TGCGCCAGCGGTGACTCTGGGGCCAACGTCCTGACTTTC,CASGDSGANVLTF
-,TRBV12-5,TRBD1,TRBJ2-2,TGTGCTAGTGGTTTGGACAGGGGGCCGGGCGGGGAGCTGTTTTTT,CASGLDRGPGGELFF
-,TRBV2,TRBD1,TRBJ2-3,TGTGCCAGCAGTATAAGGTTGACAGGGTTAAGGACAGATACGCAGTATTTT,CASSIRLTGLRTDTQYF
-,TRBV11-3,-,TRBJ2-1,TGTGCCAGCAGTTCCGCGGTTGATCGTGAGCAGTTCTTC,CASSSAVDREQFF
-,TRBV6-1,TRBD1,TRBJ1-1,TGTGCCAGCAAATCTGGGGACAGGGTATCTGAAGCTTTCTTT,CASKSGDRVSEAFF
-,TRBV5-1,-,TRBJ1-2,TGCGCCAGCAGCTTGGCCACCGGGCCATCCGAGGGGTATGGCTACACCTTC,CASSLATGPSEGYGYTF